The clone carrying this TCR beta chain occurred a few times. The method was immunoSEQ multiplex PCR; TCRdb's version includes in-frame clones alone and lacks a portion of them. The sample shows tens of thousands of clones, about 85% of them seen only once. Germline-derived CDR1 and CDR2 are MNHEY and SMNVEV (reference sequence). V dropped 5 bases and J dropped 8; count of bases not matched to a gene: 9. This CDR3 region has 15 residues. The source of the sample is a study of tissue T cells after allogeneic stem cell transplantation. Overall study context: Enrolled prospectively were adult allogeneic hematopoietic cell transplant recipients whose graft-versus-host disease was steroid-refractory.

This chain connects TRBV27 to TRBJ2-1, with 10 bases matching TRBD1. This clonotype was sampled from a woman aged 18 to 50 who later had graft-versus-host disease after an allogeneic stem cell transplant. The sequencing used blood, collected before transplantation. CDR3 sequence reads: CASSTWTGGDHEQFF. The DNA for the CDR3 is TGTGCCAGCAGTACTTGGACAGGGGGGGATCATGAGCAGTTCTTC.